Here is one TCR beta chain with its context. This clonotype was seen repeatedly, ten times or more. The antigen it binds to is not known. No qualities accompany the bases; no much larger clone lies one base away. The data were obtained in a study of T cells in Graves' hyperthyroidism and ophthalmopathy (dated by TCRdb to between 2017 and 2020). With regard to the full study: Peripheral blood was sampled at the time of initial diagnosis, prior to any treatment. In addition, the study compared T-cell repertoires in thyroid tissue and in blood from several Graves' hyperthyroidism patients. Prospective prediction of ophthalmopathy was tested in an independent validation cohort of 18 hyperthyroidism patients and around 16 patients who later progressed to ophthalmopathy. The paper describes TCR Vbeta CDR3 sequencing of 130 to 150 peripheral blood samples, made up of some 42 ophthalmopathy patients, 70 to 75 hyperthyroidism patients and roughly 17 progressor patients. After blood sampling, hyperthyroidism patients were treated with methimazole at a starting dose of 30 mg daily, and ophthalmopathy patients were treated with high-dose intravenous methylprednisolone. To identify distinguishing TCR V-J signatures, a discovery cohort of 95 to 100 patients was used, comprising 43 with Graves' ophthalmopathy and around 57 with stable Graves' hyperthyroidism. For training and testing, the roughly 100 patients in the discovery cohort were randomly divided in a 7:3 ratio. Study-wide conclusions, independent of this receptor: Most expanded thyroid clonotypes (frequency above 0.001) were also found in blood, which suggests that blood repertoires may mirror thyroid immune responses. In validation, progression to ophthalmopathy was predicted by the model with around 71% sensitivity and roughly 72% specificity, a median of about 6.4 months before onset. In cross-validation, a model built on a 13 V-J signature told ophthalmopathy apart from stable hyperthyroidism with under 90% sensitivity and about 81% specificity, and in testing the same model reached 80%/75%. No statistical method was used to set the sample size in advance, and investigators knew the group allocation.

The germline V gene supplies CDR1 SNHLY and CDR2 FYNNEI. The CDR3 holds 16 amino acids from the cysteine to the phenylalanine. Only the CDR3 part of the read is kept: 48 bases, read in frame from the first base. V trim: 6 bases; J trim: 2 bases; unmatched bases: 3. The TCR beta CDR3 regions were amplified from RNA transcripts. For the first round of RT-PCR on the TCR CDR3, the HTBI primer set was used together with the Qiagen OneStep RT-PCR kit. The libraries were constructed in a second round of multiplex PCR and then size-selected and purified. Sequencing of the libraries was done on an Illumina HiSeq2000 using paired-end 100 bp reads. Processing in the source paper ran as follows. SOAPnuke was used to process the raw data, with reads discarded if the reads contained adapters or uncalled bases, had a mean Phred below 15, or lacked an exact constant-primer or identifier match. COPE v1.2.5 was used to merge the high-quality paired reads, and each unique nucleotide sequence was defined as a clonotype. MiTCR v1.1 was used to align the clonotypes against IMGT TRBV, TRBD and TRBJ reference segments. Analysis was restricted to V-J combinations with a frequency above 0.0001, which covered roughly 99% of repertoires. The TCS score was defined as the ratio of F50 (clonal expansion) to E x V (chaos), calculated using BLOSUM62-based TCRdist between CDR3 peptides within each V-J. Welch's t-statistics and random forest reduced some 510 V-J features to some 14, which were used in a naive Bayes classifier (R e1071). TCRdb's own reprocessing of the public reads used fastp at Q25 and MiXCR and kept productive beta chains. Every distinct CDR3 protein forms one entry, paired with its most common genes and DNA. None of the V and J calls come from the authors' own analysis; TCRdb made them. The sample profile shows some 270,000 distinct CDR3 sequences; around 24% of them were found once. Around 40% of the sample goes to the ten largest clones.

Moderately to severely active disease, a Clinical Activity Score of at least 3, a NOSPECS grade of at least 4, and a duration under 3 months were present in ophthalmopathy patients. Any patient with an uncontrolled infection, another autoimmune disease, pregnancy or lactation was excluded. Diagnoses were established on the basis of clinical symptoms, serum thyroxine and TRAb, thyroid ultrasound, and orbital computed tomography. PBMCs were isolated from approximately 10 ml of fresh peripheral blood by Ficoll-Paque density gradient centrifugation. Trizol reagent was used to extract total RNA, and RNA quality was then checked on an Agilent 2100 Bioanalyzer.

Sequencing input: blood. The clonotype comes from a woman aged 40 to 49 with Graves' ophthalmopathy. Recombination linked TRBV2 to TRBJ2-3, with 15 bases in between that match TRBD2. The CDR3 reads CASSRTSGRVTDTQYF. In nucleotides, the sequence is TGTGCCAGCAGCCGGACTAGCGGGAGGGTCACAGATACGCAGTATTTT.